This TCR beta chain was identified during a study of OX40 agonist ivuxolimab in advanced cancers. Looking at the study overall: At roughly 83% male, the cohort had a mean age of approximately 60 years, ranging from 23 to 79.

As concerns this clone: Its antigen is still unknown. Other DNA sequences in this sample translate to the same CDR3.

Study outcomes and limitations: Expanded peripheral T cell antigen specificity was not determined. CD8+ T cells were the subset that, on average, had more expanded clones than CD4+.

Germline assignment: CDR1 SGHRS and CDR2 YFSETQ. This CDR3 is 15 amino acids long. The V gene lost 0 bases and the J gene lost 0 bases, with 9 bases spanning the gap. Generated by immunoSEQ multiplex PCR, the TCRdb table keeps only in-frame clones and is missing some. The profile shows under 100,000 clones, 70% to 85% of them singletons. J is TRBJ1-2 and V is TRBV5-1; no reliable D call. The receptor's source is an adult with an advanced solid tumor such as melanoma, head and neck, liver or kidney cancer. Material: CD4+ or CD8+ T cells sorted from blood, obtained in a trial of the OX40 agonist ivuxolimab. The CDR3 DNA follows: TGCGCCAGCAGCTTGGAGGGCGAAACTAACTATGGCTACACCTTC. Protein sequence: CASSLEGETNYGYTF.